The 23 T cell receptor beta chains presented below share a single source sample, sequenced in a study of blood T cells in healthy people across ages. Then a second PCR, running roughly 7 to 12 cycles, was carried out with a sample-barcoded 5' primer and a J-beta primer mix. TCRdb itself ran the 5' RACE reads through MiXCR, one entry per CDR3 protein. The sample lists more than 650,000 distinct CDR3 sequences, around a quarter occurring once. These sequences were also reported in another study, on T cells of mothers and their children.

Sequenced sample: blood. All receptors derive from a boy younger than 18 in good health.

The V and J genes are TRBV7-2 and TRBJ2-5; TRBD2 agrees at 8 bases. The J segment lost 11 bases and the V segment lost 0 bases, leaving 14 bases of the junction unmatched. Germline lookup yields CDR1 SGHTA and CDR2 FQGNSA. The CDR3 sequence is 16 residues long. The CDR3 region has the DNA TGTGCCAGCAGCTTAGCAGCGGGGGCCTTCTCCTACAAGCAGTACTTC. This gives the protein CASSLAAGAFSYKQYF. The whole variable domain, remainder taken from reference TRBV7-2 and TRBJ2-5, is GAGVSQSPSNKVTEKGKDVELRCDPISGHTALYWYRQSLGQGLEFLIYFQGNSAPDKSGLPSDRFSAERTGGSVSTLTIQRTQQEDSAVYLCASSLAAGAFSYKQYFGPGTRLLVL.

This clonotype has just a few counts. The chain employs TRBV6-6 and TRBJ2-7, with 9 positions matching TRBD2. V trimming: 2 bases; J trimming: 4 bases; junction bases outside the gene matches: 0. CDR3 length: 13 residues. Germline values: CDR1 MNHNY, CDR2 SVGAGI (reference sequence). The chain's CDR3 is CASSYGLAYEQYF. The CDR3 coding sequence is TGTGCCAGCAGTTACGGACTAGCGTACGAGCAGTACTTC.

The chain is built from TRBV29-1 and TRBJ2-3; 7 bases match TRBD2. Per germline, CDR1 SQVTM and CDR2 ANQGSEA. CDR3 length equals 16 residues. Trimming at V came to 6 bases and at J to 0 bases, leaving 12 bases not matched to a gene. The CDR3 reads CSVAGPRGVSTDTQYF. The CDR3 DNA sequence: TGCAGCGTCGCTGGGCCCCGGGGGGTTAGCACAGATACGCAGTATTTT.

The rearrangement links TRBV6-5 to TRBJ2-3, with no clear D. Germline CDR1 is MNHEY and CDR2 is SVGAGI. The CDR3 runs to 13 residues. Trimming removed 1 base at V and 1 base at J, with 3 bases between. The chain's CDR3 is CASSYLGTDTQYF. The CDR3 DNA reads TGTGCCAGCAGTTACTTGGGCACAGATACGCAGTATTTT.

The V gene is TRBV5-1, the J gene TRBJ1-2, with 9 bases identical to TRBD1. CDR1 and CDR2 from the germline V gene are SGHRS and YFSETQ. The CDR3 has 14 residues. The junction had 9 bases not matched to a gene; V was cut back by 4 bases and J by 8 bases. CDR3 DNA sequence: TGCGCCAGCAGCATACAACAGGGGGCCTGGGGCTACACCTTC. This encodes CASSIQQGAWGYTF.

The J gene is TRBJ2-5, the V gene TRBV2; TRBD1 might be the D (6 bases). Germline V gene sequence: CDR1 SNHLY, CDR2 FYNNEI. Trimming stripped 6 bases from V and 7 bases from J, with 12 bases between. The CDR3 is 12 amino acids. CDR3 sequence (DNA): TGTGCCAGCAGCCGGGACATCGGGACCCAGTACTTC. Its translation is CASSRDIGTQYF. Supplemented by reference TRBV2 and TRBJ2-5, the full variable domain reads EPEVTQTPSHQVTQMGQEVILRCVPISNHLYFYWYRQILGQKVEFLVSFYNNEISEKSEIFDDQFSVERPDGSNFTLKIRSTKLEDSAMYFCASSRDIGTQYFGPGTRLLVL.

The chain employs TRBV6-5 and TRBJ1-2; D possibly corresponds to TRBD1 (5 bases). Germline lookup yields CDR1 MNHEY and CDR2 SVGAGI. The CDR3 length is 15 residues. Trimming removed 8 bases from V and 0 bases from J, with 16 bases in between. The CDR3: CASRGSSLANYGYTF. The DNA of the CDR3 is TGTGCCAGCCGGGGGAGCAGCTTAGCTAACTATGGCTACACCTTC.

V and J are TRBV5-1 and TRBJ1-2; weak D call: TRBD1 (5 bases). Per germline, CDR1 SGHRS and CDR2 YFSETQ. Trimming took off 4 bases at V and 1 base at J, with 14 bases between the two ends. The CDR3 has 15 residues. CDR3 sequence reads: CASSGGGTHNYGYTF. In DNA form, the CDR3 reads TGCGCCAGCAGCGGCGGGGGAACTCATAACTATGGCTACACCTTC. The full variable domain, in which reference TRBV5-1 and TRBJ1-2 provide the parts outside the CDR3, is KAGVTQTPRYLIKTRGQQVTLSCSPISGHRSVSWYQQTPGQGLQFLFEYFSETQRNKGNFPGRFSGRQFSNSRSEMNVSTLELGDSALYLCASSGGGTHNYGYTFGSGTRLTVV.

The CDR3 protein is CASKGGQGSTEAFF. The CDR3 DNA is TGTGCCAGCAAGGGAGGACAGGGTTCCACTGAAGCTTTCTTT. The rearrangement links TRBV6-5 to TRBJ1-1, with TRBD1 matching 8 bases. The germline V gene encodes CDR1 MNHEY and CDR2 SVGAGI. The V segment lost 7 bases and the J segment 4 bases; nucleotides outside the gene matches: 8. The CDR3 loop spans 14 amino acids.

The genes are TRBV10-3 and TRBJ1-1; D possibly corresponds to TRBD1 (6 bases). The CDR3 runs 14 residues. The V and J ends lost 8 bases and 6 bases respectively, with 19 bases between them. Germline V CDR1 and CDR2: ENHRY, SYGVKD. The CDR3 sequence: CAIGLDAEGAEAFF. The CDR3 coding sequence is TGTGCCATCGGACTGGACGCTGAGGGGGCTGAAGCTTTCTTT.

As to this clonotype: A read error may account for a junction end that differs from germline. The CDR3 DNA reads TGCAGTGCTCGAGACAGTCGTTTTTATGAAAAACTGTTTTTT. The encoded protein is CSARDSRFYEKLFF. V gene TRBV20-1 combines with J gene TRBJ1-4, with D possibly TRBD1 on 5 matching bases. CDR1 and CDR2 from the germline V gene are DFQATT and SNEGSKA (reference sequence). The CDR3 extends over 14 amino acids.

The V call is TRBV5-1, the J call TRBJ2-3, with a possible D match to TRBD2 (6 bases). Germline V gene lookup returns CDR1 SGHRS and CDR2 YFSETQ. This CDR3 contains 16 residues. The ends were cut back, 0 bases at V and 5 bases at J, with 16 bases in the middle. CDR3 in amino acids: CASSLGQGRTGDTQYF. CDR3 DNA: TGCGCCAGCAGCTTGGGGCAAGGGAGGACGGGAGATACGCAGTATTTT.

This clonotype has more than one count but fewer than ten. This chain links TRBV5-1 with TRBJ1-1; D unresolved. V dropped 4 bases and J dropped 1 base, with 11 bases sitting between them. This CDR3 has 14 residues. The germline CDR1 and CDR2 sequences are SGHRS and YFSETQ. CDR3 protein: CASSARTENTEAFF. The CDR3 DNA is TGCGCCAGCAGCGCCCGGACTGAGAACACTGAAGCTTTCTTT.

CDR3 DNA sequence: TGTGCCACCCAGCGGGACAGGGCCAACGAGCAGTACTTC. Translated, it gives CATQRDRANEQYF. V usage is TRBV6-5 and J usage is TRBJ2-7; 9 positions match TRBD1. Germline CDR1 is MNHEY and CDR2 is SVGAGI. This CDR3 comprises 13 residues. The V and J ends lost 10 bases and 5 bases, in that order; junction bases with no gene match: 9.

J is TRBJ2-7 and V is TRBV4-1, with 7 bases matching TRBD2. Germline trimming cut 1 base from V and 6 bases from J; bases unmatched to any gene: 6. Germline V CDR1 and CDR2: MGHRA, YSYEKL. This CDR3 spans 14 amino acids. CDR3 loop: CASSQARASGEQYF. As DNA, the CDR3 is TGCGCCAGCAGCCAAGCCCGGGCTAGCGGCGAGCAGTACTTC.

The V gene is TRBV6-1, the J gene TRBJ1-3, with no clear D. V dropped 7 bases and J dropped 0 bases, with 13 bases sitting between them. The CDR3 spans 15 residues. CDR1 and CDR2 (germline): MNHNS, SASEGT. The CDR3 region is CASTHKTYSGNTIYF. For the CDR3, the DNA is TGTGCCAGCACCCACAAAACCTACTCTGGAAACACCATATATTTT.

The V and J genes are TRBV2 and TRBJ2-5; the D gene is possibly TRBD1 (5 bases). Looked up from germline, CDR1 is SNHLY and CDR2 is FYNNEI. Between the trimmed V and J ends, which lost 1 base and 0 bases, there was a span of 9 bases. This CDR3 spans 15 amino acids. CDR3: CASSEEGMYQETQYF. CDR3 nucleotide sequence: TGTGCCAGCAGTGAAGAGGGGATGTACCAAGAGACCCAGTACTTC.

This clonotype came up a few times. The chain recombines TRBV6-1 with TRBJ1-1; unclear D gene. V lost 2 bases to trimming and J lost 1 base, with 5 bases between them. The germline V gene has CDR1 MNHNS and CDR2 SASEGT. This CDR3 region has 13 residues. The CDR3: CASSEPGNTEAFF. Written as DNA, the CDR3 is TGTGCCAGCAGTGAACCGGGGAACACTGAAGCTTTCTTT.

The chain uses TRBV5-1 and TRBJ2-5; 10 nucleotides line up with TRBD2. The assigned J gene may be wrong: the sequence end matches TRBJ2-1 better. Germline CDR1 SGHRS, CDR2 YFSETQ. The CDR3 is 15 residues long. DNA of the CDR3: TGCGCCAGCAGCGAACTAGCGGGGATAGACAATGAGCAGTTCTTC. It is translated as CASSELAGIDNEQFF.

This clonotype occurred a few times. The V and J genes are TRBV6-1 and TRBJ2-7; a weak D match, TRBD1 (5 bases). In germline, CDR1 is MNHNS, CDR2 SASEGT. The ends were cut back, 7 bases at V and 6 bases at J, with 25 bases in the middle. CDR3 length: 16 residues. The CDR3: CASNIQTALPVGEQYF. Written as DNA, the CDR3 is TGTGCCAGCAATATACAGACAGCGCTCCCTGTGGGCGAGCAGTACTTC.

This clonotype was observed a handful of times. The chain carries TRBV6-5 and TRBJ2-7; D perhaps matches TRBD2 (6 bases). The germline CDR1 and CDR2 sequences are MNHEY and SVGAGI. The CDR3 length is 14 residues. V lost 2 bases and J lost 5, with 13 bases in between. This CDR3 reads CASSYPGRRDEQYF. The CDR3 bases are TGTGCCAGCAGTTACCCTGGGAGGAGGGACGAGCAGTACTTC.

The chain carries TRBV3-1 and TRBJ2-7; D call uncertain. Deletions cut 1 base from V and 4 bases from J, with 11 bases between. CDR3 length: 14 residues. The germline V gene encodes CDR1 LGHDT and CDR2 YNNKEL (reference sequence). The chain's CDR3 is CASSQGPADYEQYF. The CDR3 DNA reads TGTGCCAGCAGCCAAGGGCCAGCTGATTACGAGCAGTACTTC.

This clonotype has just a few counts. A junction end diverges from the germline sequence, so it may reflect a read error. The chain combines TRBV3-1 with TRBJ2-7; perhaps D is TRBD1 or TRBD2 (5 bases each). This CDR3 comprises 17 residues. From germline, CDR1 is LGHDT and CDR2 YNNKEL (reference sequence). CDR3 bases: TGTACCAGCAGCCCCCTTTCGACGGGGCCTAGCTCCTACGAGCAGTACTTC. As protein: CTSSPLSTGPSSYEQYF.